Shown below are 5 T cell receptor beta chains from a single sample sequenced in a study of T-cell reconstitution after alpha-beta-depleted transplantation in children. Using unique molecular identifiers, the investigators prepared the TCRbeta library. TCRdb redid the calling of the PCR reads with MiXCR, one entry per CDR3 protein. Among hundreds of thousands of distinct CDR3 sequences listed, about 17% were seen once. The sample here was PBMCs, mostly from graft donor cells, taken 360 days after TCRalphabeta/CD19-depleted stem cell transplant. Every receptor here comes from a male patient under 10 years old who had a stem cell transplant for acute lymphoblastic leukemia, so the T cells may come from the graft donor.

The chain recombines TRBV20-1 with TRBJ1-1, with a possible D match to TRBD1 (5 bases). Germline loops: CDR1 DFQATT, CDR2 SNEGSKA (reference sequence). The V and J ends lost 3 bases and 11 bases respectively, with 10 bases between them. CDR3 length equals 10 residues. The CDR3 spells CSASGGGAFF. The CDR3 DNA reads TGCAGTGCTAGCGGGGGTGGCGCTTTCTTT.

This clonotype was counted ten times or more. The J gene is TRBJ1-4, the V gene TRBV5-5; D is unresolved. Germline lookup yields CDR1 SGHKS and CDR2 YYEKEE (reference sequence). V was shortened by 4 bases and J by 5 bases, with 15 bases between the two germline ends. This CDR3 spans 15 amino acids. The CDR3 bases are TGTGCCAGCAGCCAGGCAGGACCGGGAAATGAAAAACTGTTTTTT. Protein sequence: CASSQAGPGNEKLFF.

This clonotype was seen a few times. The gene calls are TRBV11-3 and TRBJ2-3, with D tentatively TRBD1 (5 bases). This CDR3 contains 14 residues. Germline-derived CDR1 and CDR2 are SGHNT and YENEEA. The germline V and J ends were trimmed by 5 bases and 4 bases, with 13 bases remaining between them. The CDR3 region has the DNA TGTGCCAGCAGCATCGCAGGGTCCGCAGATACGCAGTATTTT. Encoded protein: CASSIAGSADTQYF.

CDR3 in DNA: TGTGCCAGCAGCTGGGGACTAGCGGGAGCCAGCTACAATGAGCAGTTCTTC. Translated: CASSWGLAGASYNEQFF. The chain has TRBV5-6 and TRBJ2-1; 14 bases match TRBD2. This CDR3 spans 17 amino acids. Germline values: CDR1 SGHDT, CDR2 YYEEEE. J gave up 3 bases and V 3 bases, and 5 bases lay outside the gene matches.

The V and J genes are TRBV6-2 or TRBV6-3 and TRBJ2-3; D is unclear. The V end lost 1 base, the J end lost 6 bases, and 2 bases lay between the germline ends. The CDR3 runs to 11 residues. Germline V gene sequence: CDR1 MNHEY, CDR2 SVGEGT. CDR3 DNA sequence: TGTGCCAGCAGTTACTGGGATACGCAGTATTTT. Its translation: CASSYWDTQYF.